These 9 T cell receptor beta chains were all obtained from the same sample, sequenced in a study of tumor-infiltrating lymphocytes in primary liver carcinoma. TCR beta cDNA came from about 0.45 ug total RNA, primed with a constant-region primer. A slightly modified ARM-PCR protocol with three nested multiplex PCR rounds produced these TCR beta libraries. TRBV1-TRBV30 forward and Cbeta reverse primers drove the first two roughly 10-cycle rounds. TCRdb re-derived calls from the multiplex PCR reads in MiXCR, one entry per CDR3 protein. This sample yields around 50,000 distinct CDR3 sequences, of which about three quarters are seen a single time; 20% to 30% belongs to the top ten. It was from roughly 20-30 mg of unsorted bulk tissue that RNA and DNA were co-extracted. Sequencing was done on a sample of liver tumor tissue from sampling region 3. Subset here: tumor region T3, left-lateral pole. These receptors were obtained from a man aged 35 to 55 with primary liver carcinoma and hepatitis B virus infection.

Notes on this clonotype: The conserved final phenylalanine or tryptophan is absent from the CDR3, which likely points to a read error. This chain connects TRBV11-2 to TRBJ2-7; 9 nucleotides match TRBD1. CDR3 length: 17 amino acids. Looked up from germline, CDR1 is SGHAT and CDR2 is FQNNGV. The V and J ends lost 9 bases and 3 bases, in that order; junction bases with no gene match: 18. The DNA for the CDR3 is TGTGCCAGTAGCATCGACCCACCGGGACAGGGAAGCTACGAGCAGTACTCC. As protein: CASSIDPPGQGSYEQYS.

CDR3 amino acids: CASKTGSDTRELFF. DNA of the CDR3: TGTGCCAGCAAGACAGGGAGCGACACTCGGGAGCTGTTTTTT. V gene TRBV6-1 combines with J gene TRBJ2-2, with 7 positions matching TRBD1. The CDR3 contains 14 residues. Trimming at V came to 7 bases and at J to 9 bases, leaving 11 bases not matched to a gene. Germline values: CDR1 MNHNS, CDR2 SASEGT.

Concerning this clonotype: The junction does not match germline at one end; this may be a read error. This chain connects TRBV6-2 or TRBV6-3 to TRBJ2-7; D is uncertain. The CDR3 contains 13 residues. Germline V gene sequence: CDR1 MNHEY, CDR2 SVGEGT. The CDR3 sequence: CVSPSSGPYEQYF. Written as DNA, the CDR3 is TGTGTCAGCCCCTCTTCCGGCCCCTACGAGCAGTACTTC.

The table lists this clonotype with many counts. V usage is TRBV14 and J usage is TRBJ2-3; 12 bases match TRBD2. This CDR3 has 15 amino acids. J lost 5 bases, V lost 1 base, and 1 base had no gene match. Per germline, CDR1 SGHDN and CDR2 FVKESK. CDR3 DNA sequence: TGTGCCAGCAGCCAAGGGACTAGCGGGATAGATACGCAGTATTTT. It codes for CASSQGTSGIDTQYF.

The chain recombines TRBV2 with TRBJ2-3; the D gene is possibly TRBD2 (5 bases). The CDR3 runs 11 residues. V shed 5 bases and J shed 6 bases, with 6 bases lying between them. Germline loops: CDR1 SNHLY, CDR2 FYNNEI. The CDR3 sequence is CASSIADTQYF. As DNA, the CDR3 is TGTGCCAGCAGTATAGCGGATACGCAGTATTTT.

A word on this clonotype: Mismatch with germline at one junction end may stem from a read error. This chain joins TRBV7-9 and TRBJ2-5; D is ambiguous. Germline assignment: CDR1 SEHNR and CDR2 FQNEAQ (reference sequence). This CDR3 has 13 residues. The CDR3 loop reads CASSLNVQEAQYF. The CDR3 nucleotides are TGTGCCAGCAGCTTAAATGTTCAAGAGGCCCAATACTTC.

CDR3 DNA sequence: TGTGCCACCACCCAGGCCCAAGCCAAAAACATTCAGTACTTC. As protein: CATTQAQAKNIQYF. The chain recombines TRBV12-3 or TRBV12-4 with TRBJ2-4; no clear D. The CDR3 extends over 14 amino acids. Trimming cost V 10 bases and J 0 bases, with 13 bases left between them.

This clonotype is classed as medium-sized (0.01 to 0.1%). The rearrangement links TRBV10-3 to TRBJ2-1; 7 bases fit TRBD1. J was trimmed by 7 bases and V by 3 bases; bases with no gene match: 6. Germline CDR1 and CDR2: ENHRY and SYGVKD. This CDR3 contains 14 residues. This CDR3 is CAISDDRVRNEQFF. CDR3 in DNA: TGTGCCATCAGTGATGACAGGGTAAGGAATGAGCAGTTCTTC.

Worth noting for this clonotype: The conserved closing phenylalanine or tryptophan is absent in this CDR3, likely reflecting a read error. The DNA is omitted, as the CDR3 cannot be located on it reliably, and the CDR3 follows TCRdb's listing. J is TRBJ1-2 and V is TRBV28; the DNA was not used to check the table's D call, TRBD1. With termini counted, the CDR3 has 13 amino acids. Per the germline V gene, CDR1 is MDHEN and CDR2 is SYDVKM. The CDR3 here is CASSIDRGDGCTI.